The 26 T cell receptor beta chains given below trace back to one sample, sequenced in a study of Ad26.COV2.S vaccination and SARS-CoV-2 variants. The assay was immunoSEQ multiplex PCR, and TCRdb's table has in-frame clones only and misses some. The table lists fewer than 800,000 clones, more than 80% of them singletons. The treatment here: 15 to 20 received Ad26.COV2.S at low or high dose, single or two shots; 5 received placebo; per-sample allocation not given. Day 63 following the first vaccine or placebo injection was when the samples were taken. The starting material was peripheral blood, obtained in a trial of Ad26.COV2.S vaccine versus placebo. Source of these receptors: a person between 18 and 65 years old who received the Ad26.COV2.S COVID-19 vaccine or a placebo.

The count of this clone is one. The chain carries TRBV30 and TRBJ1-3; D is undetermined. Trimming pared 4 bases from V and 3 bases from J, leaving 10 bases between. Germline values: CDR1 GTSNPN, CDR2 SVGIG (reference sequence). The CDR3 extends over 13 amino acids. DNA of the CDR3: TGTGCCTGGATGGTGGGTAATGGAAACACCATATATTTT. This gives the protein CAWMVGNGNTIYF.

The chain carries TRBV19 and TRBJ2-7, with D possibly TRBD1 on 7 matching bases. This CDR3 is 13 amino acids long. Looked up from germline, CDR1 is LNHDA and CDR2 is SQIVND (reference sequence). The germline V and J ends were trimmed by 6 bases and 5 bases, with 14 bases remaining between them. CDR3 sequence reads: CASSVRGDNEQYF. The CDR3 DNA is TGTGCCAGTAGCGTCAGGGGGGACAACGAGCAGTACTTC.

The chain links TRBV19 to TRBJ2-7; D ambiguous. With 1 base removed from V and 3 bases from J, the gap between germline ends came to 7 bases. This CDR3 comprises 13 residues. Germline loops: CDR1 LNHDA, CDR2 SQIVND (reference sequence). The CDR3 loop is CASSIAASYEQYF. The CDR3, as DNA: TGTGCCAGTAGTATAGCAGCTAGCTACGAGCAGTACTTC.

Concerning this clone: Different DNA sequences within this sample yield the same CDR3. J is TRBJ2-7 and V is TRBV30; D remains ambiguous. CDR1 and CDR2 (germline): GTSNPN, SVGIG (reference sequence). The V end was cut by 1 base, the J end by 3 bases, with 4 bases between. This CDR3 has 11 residues. The CDR3 spells CAWSGLYEQYF. The CDR3 region has the DNA TGTGCCTGGAGTGGTCTCTACGAGCAGTACTTC.

This chain connects TRBV4-3 to TRBJ2-3, with 10 bases that match TRBD2. The CDR3 is 16 amino acids. The trim removed 5 bases at V and 4 bases at J, leaving 9 bases unmatched. In germline, CDR1 is LGHNA, CDR2 YSLEER. The CDR3 bases are TGCGCCAGCAGCTCCCAAGCGGGGGGGCTACCAGATACGCAGTATTTT. Amino acid sequence: CASSSQAGGLPDTQYF.

This sequence joins TRBV7-9 and TRBJ1-2; no clear D. V was trimmed by 0 bases and J by 7 bases, leaving 3 bases between them. The CDR3 is 11 residues long. Germline V lookup: CDR1 SEHNR, CDR2 FQNEAQ (reference sequence). CDR3 bases: TGTGCCAGCAGCTTAGCAAGTGGCTACACCTTC. Encoded protein: CASSLASGYTF.

The gene calls are TRBV4-2 and TRBJ2-1, with D perhaps TRBD2 (6 bases). The CDR3 contains 16 residues. Germline-derived CDR1 and CDR2 are LGHNA and YNFKEQ. V dropped 1 base and J dropped 3 bases, with 13 bases sitting between them. CDR3 nucleotides: TGTGCCAGCAGCCAAGTAGGATTAGCGGACTACAATGAGCAGTTCTTC. Translated, it gives CASSQVGLADYNEQFF.

The J gene is TRBJ2-3, the V gene TRBV9; tentatively, D is TRBD1 (7 bases). The germline V gene encodes CDR1 SGDLS and CDR2 YYNGEE. Trimming left V 3 bases short and J 2 bases short, with 13 bases between. The length of the CDR3 is 15 residues. CDR3 amino acids: CASSAPRGDTDTQYF. The DNA of the CDR3 is TGTGCCAGCAGCGCCCCCAGGGGGGACACAGATACGCAGTATTTT.

The chain recombines TRBV19 with TRBJ2-3; 7 positions agree with TRBD2. CDR1 is LNHDA and CDR2 is SQIVND in the germline V gene (reference sequence). The CDR3 extends over 16 amino acids. Trimming at V came to 9 bases and at J to 0 bases, leaving 12 bases not matched to a gene. CDR3 in DNA: TGTGCCAGCCGAGGGAGGGAGTCTGAAAGCACAGATACGCAGTATTTT. Translation: CASRGRESESTDTQYF.

The CDR3 spells CASSQDRGQGAAGELFF. The CDR3 DNA reads as TGTGCCAGCAGCCAAGATCGAGGGCAGGGGGCGGCCGGGGAGCTGTTTTTT. The chain couples TRBV3-1 (or the pseudogene TRBV3-2) to TRBJ2-2, with 8 nucleotides matching TRBD1. CDR1 and CDR2 from the germline V gene are LGHDT and YNNKEL (reference sequence). With 0 bases clipped from V and 6 bases from J, the junction kept 9 bases outside the gene matches. There are 17 residues in the CDR3.

V usage is TRBV3-1 (or the pseudogene TRBV3-2) and J usage is TRBJ2-1; D possibly corresponds to TRBD2 (6 bases). The CDR3 is 14 amino acids. The ends were cut back, 0 bases at V and 6 bases at J, with 9 bases in the middle. Germline lookup yields CDR1 LGHDT and CDR2 YNNKEL (reference sequence). CDR3: CASSQETGGNEQFF. DNA for the CDR3: TGTGCCAGCAGCCAAGAGACCGGGGGCAATGAGCAGTTCTTC.

V and J are TRBV24-1 and TRBJ2-7; no clear D. Trimming left V 4 bases short and J 5 bases short, with 11 bases between. This CDR3 comprises 13 residues. The germline gives CDR1 KGHDR, CDR2 SFDVKD. For the CDR3, the DNA is TGTGCCACCAGTGAGTCCTTGGGGAACGAGCAGTACTTC. Amino acid sequence: CATSESLGNEQYF.

Comment on this clone: Other DNA variants within this sample encode the same CDR3. J is TRBJ2-5 and V is TRBV18; D is unresolved. Germline V gene data show CDR1 as KGHSH and CDR2 as LQKENI. V was pared by 3 bases and J by 2 bases, with 7 bases between. CDR3 length: 13 residues. CDR3 sequence (DNA): TGTGCCAGCTCACCGGCAGGTCAAGAGACCCAGTACTTC. It translates to CASSPAGQETQYF.

The V gene is TRBV19, the J gene TRBJ2-7; 9 nucleotides agree with TRBD1. CDR1 LNHDA and CDR2 SQIVND come from the germline V gene (reference sequence). The J segment lost 1 base and the V segment lost 9 bases, leaving 7 bases of the junction unmatched. This CDR3 is 14 amino acids long. CDR3 region: CASPGQGKSYEQYF. The CDR3, as DNA: TGTGCCAGCCCGGGACAGGGAAAATCCTACGAGCAGTACTTC.

The genes are TRBV9 and TRBJ1-1; D gene uncertain. Trimming left V 0 bases short and J 4 bases short, with 10 bases between. Germline V lookup: CDR1 SGDLS, CDR2 YYNGEE. The CDR3 is 14 residues long. In DNA form, the CDR3 reads TGTGCCAGCAGCGTAGCTGGGCTGAGCACTGAAGCTTTCTTT. Protein sequence: CASSVAGLSTEAFF.

V gene TRBV6-5 combines with J gene TRBJ2-3; 13 bases match TRBD2. This CDR3 comprises 15 residues. J gave up 2 bases and V 7 bases, and 3 bases lay outside the gene matches. Germline CDR1 is MNHEY and CDR2 is SVGAGI. CDR3 loop: CASTGLAGATDTQYF. The DNA for the CDR3 is TGTGCCAGCACCGGACTAGCGGGAGCCACAGATACGCAGTATTTT.

The chain couples TRBV29-1 to TRBJ2-1, with D perhaps matching TRBD1 or TRBD2 (5 bases each). The CDR3 extends over 17 amino acids. The germline CDR1 and CDR2 sequences are SQVTM and ANQGSEA. V was cut by 4 bases and J by 8 bases, with 27 bases left in between. CDR3: CSVVPLAPGRVIDEQFF. CDR3 coding DNA: TGCAGCGTTGTTCCCTTAGCCCCGGGACGGGTAATCGATGAGCAGTTCTTC.

The CDR3 loop is CASSPGSVQPQHF. The CDR3 DNA reads TGTGCCAGTAGCCCAGGGAGTGTGCAGCCCCAGCATTTT. This chain links TRBV19 with TRBJ1-5; D perhaps matches TRBD1 (5 bases). Germline CDR1 reads LNHDA; CDR2 reads SQIVND (reference sequence). Trimming removed 6 bases from V and 7 bases from J, with 13 bases in between. This CDR3 region has 13 residues.

The chain is built from TRBV9 and TRBJ2-7; D gene unclear. This CDR3 has 12 amino acids. Trimming removed 3 bases at V and 5 bases at J, with 9 bases between. Germline V gene sequence: CDR1 SGDLS, CDR2 YYNGEE. The CDR3 region has the DNA TGTGCCAGCAGCGACCCTCTGAACGAGCAGTACTTC. Translation: CASSDPLNEQYF. The whole variable domain, remainder taken from reference TRBV9 and TRBJ2-7, is DSGVTQTPKHLITATGQRVTLRCSPRSGDLSVYWYQQSLDQGLQFLIQYYNGEERAKGNILERFSAQQFPDLHSELNLSSLELGDSALYFCASSDPLNEQYFGPGTRLTVT.

As concerns this clone: At one end the junction does not follow the germline gene, possibly because of a read error. The chain has TRBV19 and TRBJ1-2, with TRBD1 matching over 9 bases. Germline-derived CDR1 and CDR2 are LNHDA and SQIVND (reference sequence). This CDR3 is built from 15 residues. The CDR3 here is CASSPGQGPSYRYTF. The CDR3 coding sequence is TGTGCCAGTAGTCCCGGACAGGGGCCATCCTATCGCTACACCTTC.

In its sample, this clone was seen a few times. The chain employs TRBV3-1 (or the pseudogene TRBV3-2) and TRBJ1-4, with D maybe TRBD1 (6 bases). The CDR3 runs to 16 residues. V was cut by 2 bases and J by 5 bases, with 15 bases left in between. Germline-derived CDR1 and CDR2 are LGHDT and YNNKEL (reference sequence). The CDR3 here is CASSQYLGGGNEKLFF. CDR3 nucleotide sequence: TGTGCCAGCAGCCAATATCTAGGAGGGGGGAATGAAAAACTGTTTTTT.

This chain joins TRBV6-2 or TRBV6-3 and TRBJ2-1; D is uncertain. Trimming left V 2 bases short and J 2 bases short, with 13 bases between. Germline lookup yields CDR1 MNHEY and CDR2 SVGEGT. The CDR3 totals 16 residues. CDR3 protein: CASSYGHLGPYNEQFF. For the CDR3, the DNA is TGTGCCAGCAGTTACGGGCACCTCGGGCCCTACAATGAGCAGTTCTTC.

V and J are TRBV7-9 and TRBJ2-1, with a weak D call TRBD1 (5 bases). The CDR3 loop spans 15 amino acids. The germline V gene encodes CDR1 SEHNR and CDR2 FQNEAQ (reference sequence). V was pared by 2 bases and J by 10 bases, with 18 bases between. CDR3 loop: CASSLSRAVEREQFF. The DNA for the CDR3 is TGTGCCAGCAGCTTAAGCAGGGCTGTAGAAAGGGAGCAGTTCTTC.

This rearrangement joins TRBV15 to TRBJ2-5; possibly TRBD1 or TRBD2 for D (5 bases each). The V and J ends lost 0 bases and 0 bases respectively, with 11 bases between them. This CDR3 is built from 16 residues. The germline V gene encodes CDR1 LNHNV and CDR2 YYDKDF (reference sequence). The chain's CDR3 is CATSRDFGGDQETQYF. The CDR3 nucleotides read TGTGCCACCAGCAGAGATTTTGGGGGAGACCAAGAGACCCAGTACTTC.

The chain couples TRBV9 to TRBJ2-3; 7 bases agree with TRBD1. The junction had 10 bases not matched to a gene; V was cut back by 3 bases and J by 0 bases. CDR3 length equals 17 residues. CDR1 SGDLS and CDR2 YYNGEE come from the germline V gene. The CDR3 loop is CASSAPQGGRSTDTQYF. DNA for the CDR3: TGTGCCAGCAGCGCCCCTCAAGGGGGCCGGAGCACAGATACGCAGTATTTT. The whole variable domain, filled in from reference TRBV9 and TRBJ2-3, reads DSGVTQTPKHLITATGQRVTLRCSPRSGDLSVYWYQQSLDQGLQFLIQYYNGEERAKGNILERFSAQQFPDLHSELNLSSLELGDSALYFCASSAPQGGRSTDTQYFGPGTRLTVL.

A remark on this clone: The same CDR3 can be traced to other DNA sequences in this sample. The J gene is TRBJ2-1, the V gene TRBV5-1, with TRBD2 matching 12 bases. Germline-derived CDR1 and CDR2 are SGHRS and YFSETQ. The CDR3 is 15 residues long. The junction had 3 bases not matched to a gene; V was cut back by 0 bases and J by 8 bases. The CDR3 region is CASSLGLAGVDEQFF. The CDR3 DNA follows: TGCGCCAGCAGCTTGGGACTAGCGGGAGTGGATGAGCAGTTCTTC.